The next 10 T cell receptor beta chains were all read from a single sample in a study of CXCR3-negative and CXCR3-positive naive CD8 T cells. The TRB cDNA libraries were prepared by 5' RACE with UMI labels. TCRdb re-called the 5' RACE reads and gives one entry per CDR3 protein, without DNA. Its listing shows more than 40,000 distinct CDR3 sequences. The specimen was naive CXCR3- CD8+ T cells from blood. Subset meaning: CD45RO-CCR7+CD27+CD95- naive CD8+ T cells lacking CXCR3 (TNR3-). These receptors were obtained from a human donor in good health. Some clones in this sample may be carry-over from other donors' samples.

The J gene is TRBJ2-7, the V gene TRBV18. This CDR3 comprises 12 residues. The germline V gene has CDR1 KGHSH and CDR2 LQKENI. The chain's CDR3 is CASSPETYEQYF.

The chain is built from TRBV29-1 and TRBJ2-5. The V gene's germline CDR1 is SQVTM and CDR2 ANQGSEA. CDR3 length: 13 residues. The CDR3 loop is CSADRSNEETQYF.

J is TRBJ1-1 and V is TRBV7-9; TCRdb picks TRBD1, but there is no DNA to check that call. The CDR3 loop spans 13 amino acids. In germline, CDR1 is SEHNR, CDR2 FQNEAQ (reference sequence). The CDR3 loop is CASSFGGNTEAFF.

V usage is TRBV7-9 and J usage is TRBJ1-2. The CDR3 is made up of 15 amino acids. Germline V gene lookup returns CDR1 SEHNR and CDR2 FQNEAQ (reference sequence). Here the CDR3 reads CASSSTVRGNYGYTF.

This chain connects TRBV3-1 to TRBJ2-7; TCRdb designates TRBD1, a call that cannot be tested without DNA. The CDR3 has 15 amino acids. Germline loops: CDR1 LGHDT, CDR2 YNNKEL (reference sequence). The chain's CDR3 is CASSQEDRGPYEQYF.

The chain has TRBV7-2 and TRBJ2-7; TCRdb indicates TRBD1, and absent DNA this call remains unverified. The CDR3 covers 16 residues. Germline V lookup: CDR1 SGHTA, CDR2 FQGNSA. CDR3 sequence reads: CASSLLPRIGRSEQYF.

The V call is TRBV6-2 or TRBV6-3, the J call TRBJ2-5; TCRdb reports TRBD1, a call that lacks DNA to check it against. Germline-derived CDR1 and CDR2 are MNHEY and SVGEGT. The CDR3 spans 13 residues. The CDR3 protein is CASSPTDGASQYF.

The chain joins TRBV7-8 to TRBJ2-1; the TCRdb D gene call, TRBD2, has no DNA to confirm it. The germline CDR1 and CDR2 sequences are SGHVS and FQNEAQ. The CDR3 is 16 residues long. The CDR3 sequence: CASSLEGLAGDNEQFF. Filled out from reference TRBV7-8 and TRBJ2-1, the complete variable domain reads GAGVSQSPRYKVAKRGQDVALRCDPISGHVSLFWYQQALGQGPEFLTYFQNEAQLDKSGLPSDRFFAERPEGSVSTLKIQRTQQEDSAVYLCASSLEGLAGDNEQFFGPGTRLTVL.

The chain carries TRBV20-1 and TRBJ1-1. CDR3 length: 14 residues. Germline CDR1 reads DFQATT; CDR2 reads SNEGSKA (reference sequence). Here the CDR3 reads CSARSLRMNTEAFF.

The chain combines TRBV20-1 with TRBJ2-1. This CDR3 comprises 15 residues. Per the germline V gene, CDR1 is DFQATT and CDR2 is SNEGSKA (reference sequence). Here the CDR3 reads CSARDLMSSYNEQFF.